Listed below are T cell receptor beta chains from one sample, sequenced in a study of tumor-infiltrating lymphocytes in primary liver carcinoma. TCRdb fed the multiplex PCR reads into MiXCR, producing one record per CDR3 protein. The repertoire includes 320,000 or so distinct CDR3 sequences, roughly 60% of them detected once, and 9% sits in the top ten. Sequences were obtained from peripheral blood. Source of these receptors: a man aged 40-49 years with primary liver carcinoma and hepatitis B virus infection. Each CDR3 is given with its conserved first and last residue. Each record gives: V gene, D gene, J gene, clone size, CDR3 protein, CDR3 DNA. A D gene is named only where the DNA matches it firmly. Size values are once, few and many counts, or a class for expanded clones, and some rows have none.

TRBV24-1,TRBD2,TRBJ2-1,few,CATSDPSGNVNNEQFF,TGTGCCACCAGTGACCCGAGCGGGAACGTCAACAATGAGCAGTTCTTC
TRBV5-1,NA,TRBJ2-5,NA,CPISVRLGPQETQYF,TGCCCCATCAGCGTACGACTAGGGCCCCAAGAGACCCAGTACTTC
TRBV6-2/TRBV6-3,NA,TRBJ1-5,many,CASSTYNQPQHF,TGTGCCAGCAGTACCTACAATCAGCCCCAGCATTTT
TRBV12-3/TRBV12-4,NA,TRBJ2-1,many,CASRGNEQFF,TGTGCCAGCAGGGGCAATGAGCAGTTCTTC
TRBV5-1,NA,TRBJ1-1,NA,CASSLPLGSAEAFF,TGCGCCAGCAGCTTGCCACTGGGGAGCGCTGAAGCTTTCTTT
TRBV12-3/TRBV12-4,TRBD2,TRBJ2-5,NA,CASNGREQEAQYF,TGTGCCAGCAATGGGAGGGAGCAAGAGGCCCAGTACTTC
TRBV4-2,TRBD1,TRBJ1-1,NA,CASSRMDRENTEAFF,TGTGCCAGCAGCCGGATGGACAGGGAAAACACTGAAGCTTTCTTT
TRBV12-3/TRBV12-4,NA,TRBJ1-6,many,CASSRDLPADNSPLHF,TGTGCCAGCAGTCGGGACCTCCCGGCGGATAATTCACCCCTCCACTTT
TRBV4-2,NA,TRBJ2-3,NA,CARSQDGRRGSSDTQYF,TGTGCCAGAAGCCAAGATGGGAGGAGAGGGAGCTCAGATACGCAGTATTTT
TRBV11-2,TRBD2,TRBJ2-1,NA,CASSFGGGLYNEQFF,TGTGCCAGCAGCTTCGGGGGGGGCCTCTACAATGAGCAGTTCTTC
TRBV5-4,NA,TRBJ1-2,NA,CASSLDQLDGYTF,TGTGCCAGCAGCTTGGATCAGCTTGATGGCTACACCTTC
TRBV4-1,TRBD2,TRBJ2-3,NA,CASTFERRGGTQYF,TGCGCCAGCACCTTTGAGCGCCGGGGGGGTACGCAGTATTTT
TRBV6-1,TRBD1,TRBJ2-1,many,CASSVDRSSYNEQFF,TGTGCCAGCAGTGTGGACAGGAGCTCCTACAATGAGCAGTTCTTC
TRBV11-2,NA,TRBJ2-5,once,CASRLSETQYF,TGCGCCAGCAGACTGAGCGAGACCCAGTACTTC
TRBV11-3,NA,TRBJ2-5,NA,CANSLGTGLAQEAQYF,TGTGCCAACAGCTTAGGAACGGGACTGGCCCAAGAGGCCCAGTACTTC
TRBV28,NA,TRBJ2-7,NA,CASTLGAFSHDQYF,TGTGCCAGCACCTTGGGGGCGTTCTCCCACGACCAGTACTTC
TRBV6-2/TRBV6-3,TRBD2,TRBJ2-1,NA,CASRLISGIVEQFF,TGTGCCAGCAGGCTGATTAGCGGGATTGTTGAGCAGTTCTTC
TRBV6-2/TRBV6-3,NA,TRBJ2-3,many,CASSYFDTQYF,TGTGCCAGCAGTTATTTTGATACGCAGTATTTT
TRBV6-1,TRBD1,TRBJ2-7,NA,CANSDPLRGTGSYEQYF,TGTGCCAACAGTGACCCTCTAAGGGGGACAGGCTCCTACGAGCAGTACTTC
TRBV29-1,NA,TRBJ2-2,NA,CSVDGRNTWELSF,TGCAGCGTTGATGGCAGGAACACCTGGGAGCTGTCTTTT
TRBV29-1,NA,TRBJ2-1,many,CSVEPQTSYNEQFF,TGCAGCGTTGAACCTCAGACATCGTACAATGAGCAGTTCTTC
TRBV7-3,NA,TRBJ2-6,NA,CASNSTGTMGSGANVLTF,TGTGCCAGCAACTCTACCGGGACAATGGGCTCTGGGGCCAACGTCCTGACTTTC
TRBV6-6,TRBD1,TRBJ1-2,NA,CVSRGTGGASGGYAF,TGTGTCAGCAGGGGGACAGGGGGAGCATCAGGTGGCTACGCCTTC